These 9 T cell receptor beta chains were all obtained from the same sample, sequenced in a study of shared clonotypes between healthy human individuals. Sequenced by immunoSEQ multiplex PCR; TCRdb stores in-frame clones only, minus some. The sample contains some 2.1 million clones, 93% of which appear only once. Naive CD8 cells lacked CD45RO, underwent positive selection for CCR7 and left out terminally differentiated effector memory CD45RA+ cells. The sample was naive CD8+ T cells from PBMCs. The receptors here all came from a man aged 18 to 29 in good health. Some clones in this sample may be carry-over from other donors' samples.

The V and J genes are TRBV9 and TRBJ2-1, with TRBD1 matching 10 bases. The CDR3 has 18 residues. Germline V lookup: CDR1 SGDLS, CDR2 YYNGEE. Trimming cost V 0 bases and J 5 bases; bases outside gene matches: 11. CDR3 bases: TGTGCCAGCAGCGTAGGACAGGGGGCGGGAGACTACGACAATGAGCAGTTCTTC. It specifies CASSVGQGAGDYDNEQFF.

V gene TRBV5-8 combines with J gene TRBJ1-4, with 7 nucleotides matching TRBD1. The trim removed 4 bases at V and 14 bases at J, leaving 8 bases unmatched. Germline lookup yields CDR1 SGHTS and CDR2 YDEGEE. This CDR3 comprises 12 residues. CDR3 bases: TGTGCCAGCAGCCTAGGACAGGCCCTGCTGTTTTTT. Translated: CASSLGQALLFF.

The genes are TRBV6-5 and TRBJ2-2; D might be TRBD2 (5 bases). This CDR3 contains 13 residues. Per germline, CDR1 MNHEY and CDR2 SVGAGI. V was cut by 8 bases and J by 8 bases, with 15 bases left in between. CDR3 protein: CASGSPPGGELFF. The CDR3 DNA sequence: TGTGCCAGCGGATCCCCCCCGGGGGGGGAGCTGTTTTTT.

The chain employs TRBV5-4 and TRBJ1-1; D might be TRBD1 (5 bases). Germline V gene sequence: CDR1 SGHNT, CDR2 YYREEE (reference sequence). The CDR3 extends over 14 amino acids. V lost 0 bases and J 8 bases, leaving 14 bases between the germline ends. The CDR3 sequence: CASSLEGPSMEAFF. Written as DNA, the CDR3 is TGTGCCAGCAGCTTGGAGGGGCCCAGCATGGAAGCTTTCTTT.

CDR3 nucleotides: TGTGCCAGCAGTGAATATAAGGGAATTAGCAATCAGCCCCAGCATTTT. Translated, it gives CASSEYKGISNQPQHF. This rearrangement joins TRBV6-1 to TRBJ1-5; D remains unclear. This CDR3 region has 16 residues. Germline lookup yields CDR1 MNHNS and CDR2 SASEGT. Trimming cost V 2 bases and J 0 bases, with 11 bases left between them.

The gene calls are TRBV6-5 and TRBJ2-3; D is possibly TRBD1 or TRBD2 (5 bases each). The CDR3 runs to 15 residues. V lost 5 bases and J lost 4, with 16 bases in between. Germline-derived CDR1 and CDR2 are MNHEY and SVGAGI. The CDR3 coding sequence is TGTGCCAGCAGTCCACTGGGACGGCGGGCAGATACGCAGTATTTT. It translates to CASSPLGRRADTQYF.

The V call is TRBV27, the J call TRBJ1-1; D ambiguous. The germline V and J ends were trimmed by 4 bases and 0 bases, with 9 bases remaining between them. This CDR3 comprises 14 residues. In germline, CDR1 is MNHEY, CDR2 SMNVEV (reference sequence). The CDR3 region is CASSWVGLNTEAFF. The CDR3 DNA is TGTGCCAGCAGTTGGGTCGGATTGAACACTGAAGCTTTCTTT.

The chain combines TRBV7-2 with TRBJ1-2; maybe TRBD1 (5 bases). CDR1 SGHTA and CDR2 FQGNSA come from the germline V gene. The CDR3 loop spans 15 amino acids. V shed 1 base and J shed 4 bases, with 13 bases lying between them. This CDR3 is CASSLVGGQGYGYTF. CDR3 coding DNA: TGTGCCAGCAGCTTAGTTGGCGGGCAGGGCTATGGCTACACCTTC.

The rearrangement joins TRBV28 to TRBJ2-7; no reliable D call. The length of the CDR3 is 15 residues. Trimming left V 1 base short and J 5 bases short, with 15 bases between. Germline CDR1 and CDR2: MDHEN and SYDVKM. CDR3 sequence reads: CASSLFVTTRDEQYF. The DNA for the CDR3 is TGTGCCAGCAGTTTATTTGTGACAACGCGCGACGAGCAGTACTTC.